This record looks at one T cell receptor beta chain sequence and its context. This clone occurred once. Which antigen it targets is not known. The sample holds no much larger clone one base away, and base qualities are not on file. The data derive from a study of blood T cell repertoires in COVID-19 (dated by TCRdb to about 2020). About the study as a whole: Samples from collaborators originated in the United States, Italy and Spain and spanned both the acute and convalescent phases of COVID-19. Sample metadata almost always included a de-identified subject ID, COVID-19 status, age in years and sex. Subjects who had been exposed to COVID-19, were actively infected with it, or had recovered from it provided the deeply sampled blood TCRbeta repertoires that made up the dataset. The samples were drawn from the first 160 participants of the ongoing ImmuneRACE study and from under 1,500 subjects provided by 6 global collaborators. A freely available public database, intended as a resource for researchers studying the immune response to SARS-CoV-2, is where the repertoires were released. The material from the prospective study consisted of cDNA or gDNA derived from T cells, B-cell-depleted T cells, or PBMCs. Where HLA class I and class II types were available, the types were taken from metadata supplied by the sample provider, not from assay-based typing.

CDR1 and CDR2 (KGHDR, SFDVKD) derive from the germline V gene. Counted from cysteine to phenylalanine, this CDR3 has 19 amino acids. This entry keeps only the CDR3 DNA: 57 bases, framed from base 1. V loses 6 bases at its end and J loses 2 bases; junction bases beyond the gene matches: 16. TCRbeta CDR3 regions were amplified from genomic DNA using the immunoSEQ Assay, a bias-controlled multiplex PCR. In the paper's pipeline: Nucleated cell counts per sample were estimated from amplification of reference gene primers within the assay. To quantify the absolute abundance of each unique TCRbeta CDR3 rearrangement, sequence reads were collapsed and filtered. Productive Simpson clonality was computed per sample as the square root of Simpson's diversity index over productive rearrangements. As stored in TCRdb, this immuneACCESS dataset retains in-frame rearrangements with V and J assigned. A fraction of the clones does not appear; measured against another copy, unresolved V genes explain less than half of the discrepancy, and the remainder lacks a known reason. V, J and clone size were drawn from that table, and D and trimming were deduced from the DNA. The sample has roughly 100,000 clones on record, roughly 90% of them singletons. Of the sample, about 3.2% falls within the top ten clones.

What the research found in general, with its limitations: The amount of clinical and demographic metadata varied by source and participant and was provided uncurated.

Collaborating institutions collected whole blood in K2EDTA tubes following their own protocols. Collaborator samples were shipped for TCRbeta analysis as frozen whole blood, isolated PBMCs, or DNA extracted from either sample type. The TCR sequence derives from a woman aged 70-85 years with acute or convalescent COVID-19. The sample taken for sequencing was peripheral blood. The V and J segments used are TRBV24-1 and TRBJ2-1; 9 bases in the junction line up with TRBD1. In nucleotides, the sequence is TGTGCCACCAGTAGATGGGGGACAGGGACTGGGGGGGCCTACAATGAGCAGTTCTTC. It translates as CATSRWGTGTGGAYNEQFF.